This T cell receptor (beta chain) emerged from a study of tissue T cells after allogeneic stem cell transplantation. Comments on this clone: Its antigen is not known. Gene names are the mouse ones. Coverage ceases 1 residue before the CDR3 finishes, and the germline J gene fills in the end.

V lost 3 bases to trimming and J lost 5 bases; unmatched junction nucleotides: 1. The CDR3 has 13 amino acids. The germline CDR1 and CDR2 sequences are SNHLY and FYNGKV (reference sequence). The protocol was immunoSEQ multiplex PCR, while the TCRdb copy is restricted to in-frame clones and leaves out a portion. The sample carries about 22,000 clones, around 70% recorded once. Study observations and caveats: Only a limited share of tissue TCRs appeared in blood or spleen. Which tissue TCRs were alloreactive or antigen-specific was not determined. Some clones might be persisting host cells. Anatomically similar tissues had similar TCR repertoires within each patient. The patient cohort was small and clinically heterogeneous, with limited sampling depth.

Sample: spleen. The clonotype comes from a female BALB/c mouse in good health. The mouse line has the MHC haplotype H2-d. The chain is built from TRBV3 and TRBJ2-1; 7 positions match TRBD1. The CDR3 here is CASSFTGDAEQFF. The sequenced part of the CDR3 DNA is TGTGCCAGCAGCTTTACAGGGGATGCTGAGCAGTTC.